This is a list of T cell receptor beta chains from one sample in a study of blood T cell repertoires in COVID-19. Sequencing used immunoSEQ multiplex PCR; TCRdb keeps in-frame clones, though not all of them. The top ten hold less than 9% of the sample, which has some 170,000 clones, around 85% seen once. Specimen: peripheral blood. Source of these receptors: a woman aged 60-70 years with acute or convalescent COVID-19. Both conserved end residues are part of each CDR3. D genes are given only for firm matches. Only some rows state a clone size, as once, few, many or a class for expanded clones.

NA | few | TRBJ1-5 | TRBV2 | CASRYRDTNQPQHF | TGTGCCAGCAGGTACAGGGACACTAATCAGCCCCAGCATTTT
TRBD2 | NA | TRBJ2-1 | TRBV24-1 | CATSDPGLVLFF | TGTGCCACCAGTGATCCCGGACTAGTCCTGTTCTTC
TRBD1 | many | TRBJ2-1 | TRBV18 | CASSPLRTGANNEQFF | TGTGCCAGCTCACCCCTTCGGACAGGAGCCAACAATGAGCAGTTCTTC
TRBD1 | once | TRBJ1-1 | TRBV19 | CAVNRGRNTEAFF | TGTGCCGTTAACAGGGGGCGGAATACTGAAGCTTTCTTT
NA | NA | TRBJ1-1 | TRBV4-1 | CASSQDGRDTEAFF | TGCGCCAGCAGCCAAGATGGGAGGGACACTGAAGCTTTCTTT
NA | NA | TRBJ1-1 | TRBV23-1 | CASILPSVRTEAFF | TGCGCCAGCATTCTCCCATCTGTGAGGACTGAAGCTTTCTTT
NA | NA | TRBJ1-4 | TRBV28 | CASKGLHTNEKLFF | TGTGCCAGCAAGGGACTGCACACTAATGAAAAACTGTTTTTT
TRBD1 | once | TRBJ1-2 | TRBV29-1 | CSVGDSGKYGYTF | TGCAGCGTTGGGGACAGTGGGAAATATGGCTACACCTTC
NA | few | TRBJ1-3 | TRBV3-1/TRBV3-2 | CASSQAQGSGNTIYF | TGTGCCAGCAGCCAAGCGCAGGGGTCTGGAAACACCATATATTTT
TRBD2 | few | TRBJ2-5 | TRBV3-1/TRBV3-2 | CASSQPGGLAGPETQYF | TGTGCCAGCAGCCAACCGGGGGGACTAGCGGGACCAGAGACCCAGTACTTC
TRBD1 | NA | TRBJ1-1 | TRBV2 | CASRRTGDTEAFF | TGTGCCAGCAGAAGGACAGGGGACACTGAAGCTTTCTTT
TRBD2 | NA | TRBJ2-1 | TRBV24-1 | CATSAAGLEVGQFF | TGTGCCACCAGTGCAGCGGGACTAGAAGTCGGGCAGTTCTTC
TRBD1 | NA | TRBJ2-2 | TRBV9 | CASSVVGGSTGELFF | TGTGCCAGCAGCGTAGTAGGGGGCTCCACCGGGGAGCTGTTTTTT
NA | NA | TRBJ1-2 | TRBV6-1 | CASSEAGAGQGYTF | TGTGCCAGCAGTGAGGCGGGGGCAGGGCAGGGCTACACCTTC
TRBD2 | NA | TRBJ2-5 | TRBV9 | CASSVAGGGLVETQYF | TGTGCCAGCAGCGTAGCTGGCGGGGGGCTAGTGGAGACCCAGTACTTC
TRBD1 | NA | TRBJ1-2 | TRBV5-4 | CASSSQGARYGYTF | TGTGCCAGCAGCTCACAGGGGGCAAGATATGGCTACACCTTC
TRBD1 | few | TRBJ2-3 | TRBV7-9 | CASSSIDRGTANTQYF | TGTGCCAGCAGCTCCATAGACAGGGGGACCGCAAATACGCAGTATTTT
NA | NA | TRBJ2-3 | TRBV3-1/TRBV3-2 | CASSQVISTDTQYF | TGTGCCAGCAGCCAAGTTATCAGCACAGATACGCAGTATTTT
TRBD2 | NA | TRBJ2-5 | TRBV7-2 | CASSLRLAGVETQYF | TGTGCCAGCAGCCTACGACTAGCGGGAGTGGAGACCCAGTACTTC
NA | NA | TRBJ1-6 | TRBV6-5 | CASMRVLNSPLHF | TGTGCCAGCATGAGGGTTCTCAATTCACCCCTCCACTTT
TRBD1 | once | TRBJ2-7 | TRBV10-1 | CASSSGQGPYEQYF | TGCGCCAGCTCCTCGGGACAGGGGCCCTACGAGCAGTACTTC
TRBD1 | NA | TRBJ1-5 | TRBV15 | CATSRDDRGQQPQHF | TGTGCCACCAGCAGAGACGACAGGGGGCAGCAGCCCCAGCATTTT
NA | NA | TRBJ2-6 | TRBV19 | CASTPPGANVLTF | TGTGCCAGTACCCCTCCTGGGGCCAACGTCCTGACTTTC
TRBD1 | NA | TRBJ2-1 | TRBV24-1 | CATSDRARTGSYNEQFF | TGTGCCACCAGTGACAGGGCAAGGACAGGCTCCTACAATGAGCAGTTCTTC
TRBD1 | NA | TRBJ1-5 | TRBV19 | CASRTGTGSNQPQHF | TGTGCCAGTAGGACCGGGACAGGGAGCAATCAGCCCCAGCATTTT
TRBD1 | NA | TRBJ2-1 | TRBV10-3 | CAISEGTGANEQFF | TGTGCCATCAGTGAAGGGACAGGGGCAAATGAGCAGTTCTTC
TRBD2 | NA | TRBJ2-6 | TRBV24-1 | CATSEKTSGSPGGANVLTF | TGTGCCACCAGTGAAAAGACTAGCGGGAGCCCGGGAGGGGCCAACGTCCTGACTTTC
TRBD1 | NA | TRBJ1-4 | TRBV27 | CASSSRRTGQNEKLFF | TGTGCCAGCAGTTCTCGACGGACAGGGCAAAATGAAAAACTGTTTTTT
TRBD1 | NA | TRBJ1-5 | TRBV5-1 | CASSLWTGQPQHF | TGCGCCAGCAGCTTGTGGACAGGCCAGCCCCAGCATTTT
TRBD1 | NA | TRBJ2-2 | TRBV15 | CATSREPAGGLTGELFF | TGTGCCACCAGCAGAGAACCCGCAGGGGGCCTCACCGGGGAGCTGTTTTTT
TRBD1 | few | TRBJ1-2 | TRBV7-2 | CASPILGGAVPGYTF | TGTGCCAGCCCCATACTAGGGGGCGCGGTCCCTGGCTACACCTTC
NA | once | TRBJ1-2 | TRBV5-1 | CASSLDRETNYGYTF | TGCGCCAGCAGCTTGGACCGGGAAACTAACTATGGCTACACCTTC
NA | few | TRBJ2-1 | TRBV28 | CASNPLGSSYNEQFF | TGTGCCAGCAACCCTCTTGGGAGCTCCTACAATGAGCAGTTCTTC
NA | NA | TRBJ2-1 | TRBV15 | CATSRGSRFDEQFF | TGTGCCACCAGCAGAGGTTCCCGTTTCGATGAGCAGTTCTTC
TRBD1 | NA | TRBJ1-4 | TRBV30 | CAWRGQGARANEKLFF | TGTGCCTGGAGGGGACAGGGGGCTCGAGCTAATGAAAAACTGTTTTTT